What follows is one T cell receptor (beta chain) and its context. This specimen belongs to a study of blood T cell repertoires in COVID-19. About the research overall: Whether acute or convalescent, the COVID-19 samples came from the United States, Italy and Spain. The cDNA or gDNA used as material had been derived from T cells, B-cell-depleted T cells, or PBMCs.

The CDR3 runs to 18 residues. The trim removed 3 bases at V and 4 bases at J, leaving 11 bases unmatched. Germline CDR1 KGHSH, CDR2 LQKENI. Authors' analysis steps: Amplified reference gene primers provided the basis for estimating nucleated cell counts. The repertoire was sequenced with immunoSEQ multiplex PCR; TCRdb's copy has only in-frame clones and lacks some. D and trimming were read from the DNA, whereas the V and J calls and clone size are those reported in that table. The sample consists of approximately 230,000 clones, roughly nine tenths of them appearing once. Sequenced material: peripheral blood. This chain links TRBV18 with TRBJ2-6, with 8 bases aligning to TRBD1. The TCR originated in a man between 18 and 29 years old with active or convalescent COVID-19. The CDR3 spells CASSPSGQGGTGANVLTF. The CDR3 coding sequence is TGTGCCAGCTCACCTTCCGGACAGGGTGGGACCGGGGCCAACGTCCTGACTTTC.